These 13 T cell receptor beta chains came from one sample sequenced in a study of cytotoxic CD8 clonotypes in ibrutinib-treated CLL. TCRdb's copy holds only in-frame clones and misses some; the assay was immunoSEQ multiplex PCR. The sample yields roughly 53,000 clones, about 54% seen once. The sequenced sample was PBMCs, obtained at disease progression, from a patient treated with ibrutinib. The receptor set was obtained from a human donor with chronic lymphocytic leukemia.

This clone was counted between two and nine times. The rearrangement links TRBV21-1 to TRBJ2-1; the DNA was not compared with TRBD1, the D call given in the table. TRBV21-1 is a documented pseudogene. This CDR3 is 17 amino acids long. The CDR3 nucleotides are TGTGCCAGCAGCGGCAGAACACAGGACCGTTCCTACAATGAGCAGTTCTTC. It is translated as CASSGRTQDRSYNEQFF.

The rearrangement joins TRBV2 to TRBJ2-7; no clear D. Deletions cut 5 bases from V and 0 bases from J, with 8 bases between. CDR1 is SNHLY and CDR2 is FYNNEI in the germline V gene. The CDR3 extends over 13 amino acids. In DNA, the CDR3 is TGTGCCAGCAGTAACCAGGTCTCCTACGAGCAGTACTTC. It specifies CASSNQVSYEQYF.

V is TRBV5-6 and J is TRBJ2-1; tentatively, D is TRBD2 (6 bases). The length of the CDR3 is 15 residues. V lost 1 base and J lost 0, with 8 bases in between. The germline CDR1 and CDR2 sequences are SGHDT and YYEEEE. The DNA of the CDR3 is TGTGCCAGCAGCTTGTACGGGAGCTCCTACAATGAGCAGTTCTTC. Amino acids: CASSLYGSSYNEQFF. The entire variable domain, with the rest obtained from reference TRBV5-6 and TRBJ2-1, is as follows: DAGVTQSPTHLIKTRGQQVTLRCSPKSGHDTVSWYQQALGQGPQFIFQYYEEEERQRGNFPDRFSGHQFPNYSSELNVNALLLGDSALYLCASSLYGSSYNEQFFGPGTRLTVL.

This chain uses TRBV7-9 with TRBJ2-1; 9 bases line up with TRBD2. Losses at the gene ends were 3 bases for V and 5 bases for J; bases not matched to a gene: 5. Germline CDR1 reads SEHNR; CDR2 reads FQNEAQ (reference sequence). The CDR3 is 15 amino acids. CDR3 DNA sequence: TGTGCCAGCAGCTTTAGCGGGGGCGACGACAATGAGCAGTTCTTC. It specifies CASSFSGGDDNEQFF.

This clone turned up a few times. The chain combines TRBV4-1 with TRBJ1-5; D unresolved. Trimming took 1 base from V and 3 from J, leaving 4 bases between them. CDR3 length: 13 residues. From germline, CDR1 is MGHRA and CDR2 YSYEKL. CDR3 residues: CASSQVTNQPQHF. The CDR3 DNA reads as TGCGCCAGCAGCCAAGTAACCAATCAGCCCCAGCATTTT.

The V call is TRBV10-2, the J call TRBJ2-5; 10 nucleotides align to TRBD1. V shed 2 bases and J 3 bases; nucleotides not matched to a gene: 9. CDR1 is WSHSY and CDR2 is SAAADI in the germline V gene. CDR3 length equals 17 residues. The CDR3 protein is CASSERRDRGPEETQYF. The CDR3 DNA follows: TGCGCCAGCAGTGAGCGCCGGGACAGGGGTCCCGAAGAGACCCAGTACTTC.

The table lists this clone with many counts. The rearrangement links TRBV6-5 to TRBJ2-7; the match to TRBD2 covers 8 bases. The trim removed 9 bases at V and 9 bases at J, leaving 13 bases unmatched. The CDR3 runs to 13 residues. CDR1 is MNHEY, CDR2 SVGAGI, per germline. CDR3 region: CASRGGAIVAQYF. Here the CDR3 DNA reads TGTGCCAGTCGGGGGGGCGCGATCGTCGCGCAGTACTTC.

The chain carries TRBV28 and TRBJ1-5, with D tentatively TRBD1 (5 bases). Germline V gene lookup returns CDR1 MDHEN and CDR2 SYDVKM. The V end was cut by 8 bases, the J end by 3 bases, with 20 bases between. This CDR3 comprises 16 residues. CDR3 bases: TGTGCCAGCCACAAGCCGGGACTGGGGAACAATCAGCCCCAGCATTTT. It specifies CASHKPGLGNNQPQHF.

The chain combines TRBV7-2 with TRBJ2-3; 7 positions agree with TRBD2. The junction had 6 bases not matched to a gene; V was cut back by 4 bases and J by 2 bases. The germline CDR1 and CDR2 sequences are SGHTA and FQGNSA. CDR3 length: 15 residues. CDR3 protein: CASSSQRGDTDTQYF. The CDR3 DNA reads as TGTGCCAGCAGCTCCCAGCGGGGAGACACAGATACGCAGTATTTT.

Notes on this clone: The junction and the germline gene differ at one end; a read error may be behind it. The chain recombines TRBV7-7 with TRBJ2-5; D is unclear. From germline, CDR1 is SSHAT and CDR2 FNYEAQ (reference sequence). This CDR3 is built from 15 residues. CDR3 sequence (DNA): TGTGCTAGCAGCTTACAAGGTGGGAACCAAGAGACCCAGTACTTC. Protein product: CASSLQGGNQETQYF. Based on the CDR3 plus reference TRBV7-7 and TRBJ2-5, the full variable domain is GAGVSQSPRYKVTKRGQDVTLRCDPISSHATLYWYQQALGQGPEFLTYFNYEAQPDKSGLPSDRFSAERPEGSISTLTIQRTEQRDSAMYRCASSLQGGNQETQYFGPGTRLLVL.

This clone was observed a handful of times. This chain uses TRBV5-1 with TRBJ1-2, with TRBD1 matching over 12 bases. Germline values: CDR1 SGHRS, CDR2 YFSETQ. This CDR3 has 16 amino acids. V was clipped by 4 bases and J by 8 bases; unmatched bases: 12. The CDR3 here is CASSPGQGAPNWGYTF. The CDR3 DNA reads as TGCGCCAGCAGCCCGGGACAGGGGGCACCTAACTGGGGCTACACCTTC. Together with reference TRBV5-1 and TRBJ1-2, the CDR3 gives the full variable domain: KAGVTQTPRYLIKTRGQQVTLSCSPISGHRSVSWYQQTPGQGLQFLFEYFSETQRNKGNFPGRFSGRQFSNSRSEMNVSTLELGDSALYLCASSPGQGAPNWGYTFGSGTRLTVV.

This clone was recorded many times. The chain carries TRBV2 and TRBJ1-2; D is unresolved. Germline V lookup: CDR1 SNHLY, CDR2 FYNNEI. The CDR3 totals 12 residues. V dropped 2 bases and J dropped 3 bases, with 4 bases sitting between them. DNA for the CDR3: TGTGCCAGCAGTGAACAGGACTATGGCTACACCTTC. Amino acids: CASSEQDYGYTF.

The CDR3 region is CAWNAGVNTGELFF. CDR3 DNA: TGTGCCTGGAATGCAGGGGTTAACACCGGGGAGCTGTTTTTT. This chain connects TRBV30 to TRBJ2-2; D perhaps matches TRBD1 (6 bases). The CDR3 length is 14 residues. V lost 4 bases, J lost 2 bases, and 11 bases lay in between. Germline V lookup: CDR1 GTSNPN, CDR2 SVGIG (reference sequence).